This TCR beta chain was captured by sequencing in a study of Ad26.COV2.S vaccination and SARS-CoV-2 variants. Repertoires were generated with immunoSEQ multiplex PCR, while TCRdb's copy carries only in-frame clones and drops some. The profile shows 200,000 to 300,000 clones, approximately 87% of them singletons. Trimming pared 3 bases from V and 7 bases from J, leaving 13 bases between. The germline V gene encodes CDR1 KGHSH and CDR2 LQKENI. The CDR3 is 14 amino acids. As for treatment: 15 to 20 received Ad26.COV2.S at low or high dose, single or two shots; several received placebo; per-sample allocation not given. After the first vaccine or placebo injection, samples were drawn on day 63.

The TCR was taken from a person between 18 and 60 years old who received the Ad26.COV2.S COVID-19 vaccine or a placebo. The chain joins TRBV18 to TRBJ1-5; D is possibly TRBD1 (6 bases). Sequenced here: peripheral blood, sampled in a trial of Ad26.COV2.S vaccine versus placebo. Written as DNA, the CDR3 is TGTGCCAGCTCACCCGGACAGCCCGGACAGCCCCAGCATTTT. Protein product: CASSPGQPGQPQHF.